Listed here are 29 T cell receptor beta chains from one sample, sequenced in a study of blood T cell repertoires in COVID-19. Only in-frame clones appear in the TCRdb table, and some are missing; sequencing was by immunoSEQ multiplex PCR. The sample has about 150,000 clones, 80% to 90% seen once. The sequenced sample was peripheral blood. The receptors were gathered from a woman in her forties or fifties in a cohort sampled during active or convalescent COVID-19.

V usage is TRBV4-1 and J usage is TRBJ1-6; weak D call: TRBD1 (5 bases). Germline V lookup: CDR1 MGHRA, CDR2 YSYEKL. The CDR3 loop spans 15 amino acids. The V end lost 1 base, the J end lost 3 bases, and 7 bases lay between the germline ends. The CDR3: CASSQGRGYNSPLHF. The CDR3 bases are TGCGCCAGCAGCCAAGGGAGGGGCTATAATTCACCCCTCCACTTT.

The table lists this clone with a few counts. J is TRBJ1-4 and V is TRBV19; D uncertain. This CDR3 comprises 14 residues. Looked up from germline, CDR1 is LNHDA and CDR2 is SQIVND (reference sequence). V gave up 3 bases and J gave up 4 bases, with 9 bases separating them. CDR3 amino acids: CASSMRLSNEKLFF. CDR3 in DNA: TGTGCCAGTAGTATGCGCCTGAGTAATGAAAAACTGTTTTTT.

The V gene is TRBV6-4, the J gene TRBJ1-5; D remains ambiguous. V lost 3 bases to trimming and J lost 11 bases, with 14 bases between them. The germline V gene encodes CDR1 MRHNA and CDR2 SNTAGT. There are 13 residues in the CDR3. DNA of the CDR3: TGTGCCAGCAGTGATGGCATCGATTCAGCCCAGCATTTT. Translated: CASSDGIDSAQHF.

The chain couples TRBV19 to TRBJ2-2; 7 nucleotides align to TRBD1. This CDR3 is 15 amino acids long. Germline V gene data show CDR1 as LNHDA and CDR2 as SQIVND (reference sequence). With 8 bases clipped from V and 6 bases from J, the junction kept 12 bases outside the gene matches. The CDR3 coding sequence is TGTGCCAGTGCATCCCGCGACAGGGCTTCCGGGGAGCTGTTTTTT. Its translation is CASASRDRASGELFF.

This rearrangement joins TRBV7-9 to TRBJ1-1; D is possibly TRBD1 (6 bases). V lost 3 bases to trimming and J lost 4 bases, with 15 bases between them. CDR1 and CDR2 (germline): SEHNR, FQNEAQ (reference sequence). This CDR3 is 15 amino acids long. The CDR3 DNA reads as TGTGCCAGCAGCTTCGTCCAGGGGCGCAGCACTGAAGCTTTCTTT. The encoded protein is CASSFVQGRSTEAFF. Full variable domain (missing parts from reference TRBV7-9 and TRBJ1-1): DTGVSQNPRHKITKRGQNVTFRCDPISEHNRLYWYRQTLGQGPEFLTYFQNEAQLEKSRLLSDRFSAERPKGSFSTLEIQRTEQGDSAMYLCASSFVQGRSTEAFFGQGTRLTVV.

The rearrangement joins TRBV2 to TRBJ1-4; D may be TRBD1 (5 bases). CDR3 length: 15 residues. Trimming left V 2 bases short and J 3 bases short, with 10 bases between. Per the germline V gene, CDR1 is SNHLY and CDR2 is FYNNEI. The CDR3 coding sequence is TGTGCCAGCAGTGAACACGTAGGGGCTAATGAAAAACTGTTTTTT. Translating it yields CASSEHVGANEKLFF.

The genes are TRBV7-2 and TRBJ1-1; 7 positions match TRBD1. Unmatched junction bases numbered 14, after V lost 5 bases and J lost 11 bases. The germline V gene has CDR1 SGHTA and CDR2 FQGNSA. This CDR3 is 14 amino acids long. The CDR3 DNA reads as TGTGCCAGCAGCCCCCGCCCCACGACAGGGTCTGCTTTCTTT. It codes for CASSPRPTTGSAFF. Variable domain in full (rest from reference TRBV7-2 and TRBJ1-1): GAGVSQSPSNKVTEKGKDVELRCDPISGHTALYWYRQSLGQGLEFLIYFQGNSAPDKSGLPSDRFSAERTGGSVSTLTIQRTQQEDSAVYLCASSPRPTTGSAFFGQGTRLTVV.

The V gene is TRBV27, the J gene TRBJ1-5; TRBD1 is a possible D gene (6 bases). The V and J ends lost 10 bases and 2 bases respectively, with 12 bases between them. This CDR3 spans 13 amino acids. Germline V CDR1 and CDR2: MNHEY, SMNVEV (reference sequence). The CDR3 protein is CATPKGGNQPQHF. In DNA, the CDR3 is TGTGCCACCCCTAAGGGGGGCAATCAGCCCCAGCATTTT.

This clone showed up just a few times. The chain is built from TRBV6-5 and TRBJ1-2; 7 bases agree with TRBD1. Germline loops: CDR1 MNHEY, CDR2 SVGAGI. J gave up 6 bases and V 6 bases, and 4 bases lay outside the gene matches. This CDR3 is 12 amino acids long. The CDR3 DNA reads as TGTGCCAGCAGCCTACAGGGGAATGGCTACACCTTC. Amino acids: CASSLQGNGYTF.

V gene TRBV7-9 combines with J gene TRBJ1-1; no definite D call. This CDR3 has 14 amino acids. Germline assignment: CDR1 SEHNR and CDR2 FQNEAQ (reference sequence). V was cut by 4 bases and J by 3 bases, with 12 bases left in between. The CDR3 DNA sequence: TGTGCCAGCAGCTCCGGGTTTGGATACACTGAAGCTTTCTTT. It translates to CASSSGFGYTEAFF.

This clone showed up just a few times. The J gene is TRBJ2-7, the V gene TRBV7-9, with 8 bases matching TRBD1. V lost 2 bases to trimming and J lost 5 bases; unmatched junction nucleotides: 8. The CDR3 is made up of 15 amino acids. Germline V gene sequence: CDR1 SEHNR, CDR2 FQNEAQ (reference sequence). The CDR3 nucleotides are TGTGCCAGCAGCTTACCAGGGGGCAGAAGCCACGAGCAGTACTTC. Translating it yields CASSLPGGRSHEQYF.

This clone appeared a few times. The gene calls are TRBV6-2 or TRBV6-3 and TRBJ1-2; D ambiguous. Trimming shortened V by 5 bases and J by 5 bases, and 21 bases separated the two germline ends. The CDR3 length is 16 residues. Per the germline V gene, CDR1 is MNHEY and CDR2 is SVGEGT. The CDR3 loop is CASSRGIDVGGYGYTF. The CDR3, as DNA: TGTGCCAGCAGTCGTGGAATCGACGTAGGCGGGTATGGCTACACCTTC.

V and J are TRBV2 and TRBJ1-6; D gene ambiguous. The V gene lost 6 bases and the J gene lost 0 bases, with 6 bases spanning the gap. In germline, CDR1 is SNHLY, CDR2 FYNNEI. The CDR3 spans 14 residues. CDR3 sequence reads: CASRRSSYNSPLHF. In nucleotides, the CDR3 is TGTGCCAGCAGGAGGAGCTCCTATAATTCACCCCTCCACTTT.

The table lists this clone with many counts. DNA of the CDR3: TGTGCCAGCAGAACAGGGGGCTATGGCTACACCTTC. This codes for CASRTGGYGYTF. The chain has TRBV6-5 and TRBJ1-2; TRBD1 matches at 8 bases. The CDR3 length is 12 residues. The V segment lost 6 bases and the J segment 4 bases; nucleotides outside the gene matches: 1. CDR1 and CDR2 from the germline V gene are MNHEY and SVGAGI.

The V gene is TRBV29-1, the J gene TRBJ2-1; 10 nucleotides agree with TRBD1. The ends lost 4 bases at V and 3 bases at J; junction bases unmatched: 0. The CDR3 sequence is 13 residues long. Germline values: CDR1 SQVTM, CDR2 ANQGSEA. The CDR3 reads CSVGTGGYNEQFF. The DNA for the CDR3 is TGCAGCGTTGGGACAGGGGGCTACAATGAGCAGTTCTTC.

This clone has a single count. The chain recombines TRBV24-1 with TRBJ1-5; tentatively, D is TRBD1 (5 bases). This CDR3 has 15 residues. Germline CDR1 and CDR2: KGHDR and SFDVKD. The ends were cut back, 3 bases at V and 7 bases at J, with 15 bases in the middle. This CDR3 reads CATSDGTLEGQPQHF. The CDR3 nucleotides read TGTGCCACCAGTGATGGGACTTTAGAAGGACAGCCCCAGCATTTT.

V is TRBV10-3 and J is TRBJ2-6; 8 positions agree with TRBD2. CDR3 size: 17 residues. Germline V gene data show CDR1 as ENHRY and CDR2 as SYGVKD. Germline trimming cut 3 bases from V and 0 bases from J; bases unmatched to any gene: 4. CDR3 in amino acids: CAISDGLAGSGANVLTF. The CDR3 DNA is TGTGCCATCAGTGACGGGCTAGCGGGCTCTGGGGCCAACGTCCTGACTTTC.

The chain links TRBV6-6 to TRBJ1-1, with D perhaps TRBD1 (6 bases). V lost 6 bases and J lost 9, with 20 bases in between. CDR1 and CDR2 from the germline V gene are MNHNY and SVGAGI (reference sequence). The CDR3 length is 14 residues. The DNA for the CDR3 is TGTGCCAGCAGCTCACTTCCCTCAGGGGCCCAAGCTTTCTTT. Translating gives CASSSLPSGAQAFF.

The gene calls are TRBV7-2 and TRBJ2-7; 8 bases map to TRBD1. CDR1 is SGHTA and CDR2 is FQGNSA in the germline V gene. The CDR3 totals 14 residues. Losses at the gene ends were 4 bases for V and 3 bases for J; bases not matched to a gene: 5. CDR3 amino acids: CASSSGGWGYEQYF. For the CDR3, the DNA is TGTGCCAGCAGCTCAGGGGGCTGGGGCTACGAGCAGTACTTC.

V usage is TRBV5-5 and J usage is TRBJ2-7; the D gene is possibly TRBD1 (6 bases). Germline CDR1 reads SGHKS; CDR2 reads YYEKEE (reference sequence). V lost 4 bases to trimming and J lost 6 bases, with 17 bases between them. The CDR3 has 14 residues. The CDR3 spells CASSEYTGLGEQYF. CDR3 nucleotide sequence: TGTGCCAGCAGCGAATACACAGGGTTGGGCGAGCAGTACTTC.

The sample holds a few counts of this clone. The gene calls are TRBV19 and TRBJ1-2; D is unclear. The V gene lost 3 bases and the J gene lost 0 bases, with 14 bases spanning the gap. The CDR3 covers 16 residues. Germline V lookup: CDR1 LNHDA, CDR2 SQIVND (reference sequence). The DNA of the CDR3 is TGTGCCAGTAGTATTACGCCGCAGTCTGCTAACTATGGCTACACCTTC. It is translated as CASSITPQSANYGYTF.

This chain joins TRBV7-3 and TRBJ2-1, with TRBD2 matching 13 bases. With V trimmed by 5 bases and J by 13 bases, 8 bases remained unmatched. Germline CDR1 SGHTA, CDR2 FQGTGA. There are 14 residues in the CDR3. As DNA, the CDR3 is TGTGCCAGCAGCCTGACTAGCGGGGGGAACATACAGTTCTTC. It yields the protein CASSLTSGGNIQFF.

The table lists this clone with many counts. V usage is TRBV5-6 and J usage is TRBJ1-1; no definite D call. V was pared by 5 bases and J by 8 bases, with 19 bases between. The CDR3 has 14 residues. Germline V CDR1 and CDR2: SGHDT, YYEEEE. CDR3 DNA sequence: TGTGCCAGCAGTCCGACCACTCGGGGTGGCGAAGCTTTCTTT. Amino acid sequence: CASSPTTRGGEAFF.

This rearrangement joins TRBV19 to TRBJ2-3; D is ambiguous. V lost 5 bases to trimming and J lost 3 bases, with 15 bases between them. The length of the CDR3 is 15 residues. Germline V CDR1 and CDR2: LNHDA, SQIVND (reference sequence). The chain's CDR3 is CASSDEQTRTDTQYF. As DNA, the CDR3 is TGTGCCAGTAGTGACGAACAGACAAGGACAGATACGCAGTATTTT.

The V and J genes are TRBV7-9 and TRBJ1-1; tentatively, D is TRBD1 (5 bases). This CDR3 spans 16 amino acids. The V gene's germline CDR1 is SEHNR and CDR2 FQNEAQ (reference sequence). V was pared by 5 bases and J by 6 bases, with 22 bases between. CDR3 sequence reads: CASSLPLVGQGAEAFF. In DNA form, the CDR3 reads TGTGCCAGCAGCCTGCCGTTGGTTGGCCAAGGGGCTGAAGCTTTCTTT.

This clone was detected only once. This chain connects TRBV11-2 to TRBJ1-5; a weak D match, TRBD1 (5 bases). CDR3 length: 13 amino acids. The V gene's germline CDR1 is SGHAT and CDR2 FQNNGV. V lost 1 base to trimming and J lost 7 bases, with 8 bases between them. The CDR3 protein is CASSLGRGQPQHF. The CDR3 bases are TGTGCCAGCAGCTTAGGACGGGGGCAGCCCCAGCATTTT.

The rearrangement joins TRBV6-4 to TRBJ2-1, with TRBD1 as a possible D gene (6 bases). Deletions cut 6 bases from V and 2 bases from J, with 14 bases between. CDR1 and CDR2 (germline): MRHNA, SNTAGT. The CDR3 is 15 residues long. This CDR3 is CASRNRDSPYNEQFF. CDR3 nucleotide sequence: TGTGCCAGCAGAAACAGGGATAGCCCCTACAATGAGCAGTTCTTC.

V is TRBV7-9 and J is TRBJ1-5; tentatively, D is TRBD1 (5 bases). CDR3 size: 15 residues. V was shortened by 5 bases and J by 4 bases, with 15 bases between the two germline ends. Germline assignment: CDR1 SEHNR and CDR2 FQNEAQ (reference sequence). Here the CDR3 reads CASSPAGTLNQPQHF. CDR3 nucleotide sequence: TGTGCCAGCAGCCCCGCCGGGACTCTGAATCAGCCCCAGCATTTT.

This chain connects TRBV11-2 to TRBJ2-3, with 7 bases fitting TRBD2. V gave up 5 bases and J gave up 6 bases; unmatched junction bases: 17. This CDR3 comprises 17 residues. Germline V gene lookup returns CDR1 SGHAT and CDR2 FQNNGV. The CDR3 coding sequence is TGTGCCAGCAGCCCACGTCGTAGCGGGTTTCCGGGGGATACGCAGTATTTT. Protein: CASSPRRSGFPGDTQYF.